These 25 T cell receptor beta chains were sequenced from one sample in a study of T-cell reconstitution after alpha-beta-depleted transplantation in children. Unique molecular identifiers were used in preparing the TCRbeta library. TCRdb independently ran MiXCR on the PCR reads; one entry per CDR3 protein. The table shows 200,000 or so distinct CDR3 sequences, with roughly 6% occurring only once. Sequences were derived from PBMCs, sampled before TCRalphabeta/CD19-depleted stem cell transplant. All receptors come from a girl under three years old with combined immunodeficiency, due to receive a stem cell transplant.

This clonotype has at least ten counts. The chain couples TRBV20-1 to TRBJ1-2; D not resolved. This CDR3 contains 13 residues. The germline V gene encodes CDR1 DFQATT and CDR2 SNEGSKA (reference sequence). V lost 3 bases to trimming and J lost 6 bases, with 14 bases between them. CDR3 nucleotide sequence: TGCAGTGCTAGCCTAAACCGTGGGAATGGCTACACCTTC. Protein product: CSASLNRGNGYTF.

This clonotype was counted at least ten times. V usage is TRBV7-8 and J usage is TRBJ1-5; perhaps TRBD1 as D (6 bases). The CDR3 covers 16 residues. Trimming pared 5 bases from V and 2 bases from J, leaving 16 bases between. Germline V gene data show CDR1 as SGHVS and CDR2 as FQNEAQ. The CDR3 sequence: CASSHAGGVGNQPQHF. CDR3 coding DNA: TGTGCCAGCAGCCACGCGGGGGGCGTTGGCAATCAGCCCCAGCATTTT. The complete variable domain, with remaining parts taken from reference TRBV7-8 and TRBJ1-5, reads GAGVSQSPRYKVAKRGQDVALRCDPISGHVSLFWYQQALGQGPEFLTYFQNEAQLDKSGLPSDRFFAERPEGSVSTLKIQRTQQEDSAVYLCASSHAGGVGNQPQHFGDGTRLSIL.

In its sample, this clonotype was seen a few times. This chain joins TRBV7-6 and TRBJ2-7; TRBD2 matches at 12 bases. V was pared by 1 base and J by 5 bases, with 6 bases of the junction left unmatched. CDR3 length equals 16 residues. From germline, CDR1 is SGHVS and CDR2 FNYEAQ. CDR3 DNA: TGTGCCAGCAGCTTAGAGGTCGGACTAGCGGGACACGAGCAGTACTTC. Translated: CASSLEVGLAGHEQYF.

This clonotype was seen at least ten times. The CDR3 DNA reads TGTGCCAGCAGCTTAGAGATACGGGACAGGGGGCTGATCTACGAGCAGTACTTC. Translating it yields CASSLEIRDRGLIYEQYF. This sequence joins TRBV11-2 and TRBJ2-7; 12 nucleotides agree with TRBD1. Germline values: CDR1 SGHAT, CDR2 FQNNGV. This CDR3 comprises 18 residues. After removal of 0 bases from V and 3 bases from J, the junction contained 9 bases not matched to a gene. The entire variable domain, with the rest obtained from reference TRBV11-2 and TRBJ2-7, is as follows: EAGVAQSPRYKIIEKRQSVAFWCNPISGHATLYWYQQILGQGPKLLIQFQNNGVVDDSQLPKDRFSAERLKGVDSTLKIQPAKLEDSAVYLCASSLEIRDRGLIYEQYFGPGTRLTVT.

This clonotype was picked up many times. This chain connects TRBV29-1 to TRBJ2-7, with TRBD1 identical over 8 bases. The junction had 1 base not matched to a gene; V was cut back by 2 bases and J by 1 base. The CDR3 is made up of 13 amino acids. Germline loops: CDR1 SQVTM, CDR2 ANQGSEA. CDR3 amino acids: CSVEWTGSYEQYF. The CDR3 nucleotides read TGCAGCGTTGAATGGACAGGGTCCTACGAGCAGTACTTC.

This clonotype was seen repeatedly, ten times or more. DNA of the CDR3: TGCAGCGTTGAAGCCAACAGGGGCGAGCAGTACTTC. Translated: CSVEANRGEQYF. This rearrangement joins TRBV29-1 to TRBJ2-7, with 7 bases fitting TRBD1. CDR1 is SQVTM, CDR2 ANQGSEA, per germline. V dropped 1 base and J dropped 6; count of bases not matched to a gene: 3. This CDR3 comprises 12 residues.

In this sample, this clonotype turned up many times. The V gene is TRBV4-1, the J gene TRBJ2-1; unclear D gene. Germline lookup yields CDR1 MGHRA and CDR2 YSYEKL. The CDR3 spans 14 residues. V was pared by 1 base and J by 4 bases, with 8 bases between. The CDR3 is CASSQAGQYNEQFF. The DNA of the CDR3 is TGCGCCAGCAGCCAAGCGGGCCAATACAATGAGCAGTTCTTC.

This chain connects TRBV6-5 to TRBJ2-1; D ambiguous. V was clipped by 0 bases and J by 1 base, with 10 bases between them. This CDR3 contains 16 residues. CDR1 is MNHEY and CDR2 is SVGAGI in the germline V gene. The CDR3 protein is CASSYSTVGSYNEQFF. CDR3 in DNA: TGTGCCAGCAGTTACTCGACTGTGGGATCCTACAATGAGCAGTTCTTC.

This chain uses TRBV10-3 with TRBJ2-2; D possibly corresponds to TRBD2 (5 bases). The CDR3 contains 13 residues. Trimming stripped 6 bases from V and 2 bases from J, with 7 bases between. CDR1 ENHRY and CDR2 SYGVKD come from the germline V gene. This CDR3 is CAISLANTGELFF. The DNA of the CDR3 is TGTGCCATCAGCCTAGCTAACACCGGGGAGCTGTTTTTT.

This clonotype was recorded many times. V and J are TRBV7-3 and TRBJ2-1; TRBD2 agrees at 10 bases. Germline CDR1 is SGHTA and CDR2 is FQGTGA. The length of the CDR3 is 18 residues. V dropped 0 bases and J dropped 4; count of bases not matched to a gene: 9. The CDR3 nucleotides read TGTGCCAGCAGCTTAACGCCAAGCGGGGGGGTGGCGTACAATGAGCAGTTCTTC. It is translated as CASSLTPSGGVAYNEQFF.

This clonotype was recorded many times. The chain joins TRBV7-2 to TRBJ2-1; D call uncertain. The ends were cut back, 3 bases at V and 4 bases at J, with 22 bases in the middle. Germline CDR1 and CDR2: SGHTA and FQGNSA. The CDR3 runs to 18 residues. In DNA form, the CDR3 reads TGTGCCAGCAGCTTTGTTTCACTAACTCAGGCGGTTTACAATGAGCAGTTCTTC. It specifies CASSFVSLTQAVYNEQFF.

There are many counts of this clonotype. The V and J genes are TRBV28 and TRBJ2-3; no reliable D call. Germline assignment: CDR1 MDHEN and CDR2 SYDVKM. The V end was cut by 3 bases, the J end by 0 bases, with 7 bases between. The CDR3 length is 14 residues. The CDR3 region has the DNA TGTGCCAGCAGTTTGGATAGGAGCACAGATACGCAGTATTTT. Translating gives CASSLDRSTDTQYF.

As for this clonotype: A much larger clonotype is one base distant, so this may be a read error. V and J are TRBV20-1 and TRBJ1-2; TRBD1 might be the D (5 bases). This CDR3 is built from 13 residues. From germline, CDR1 is DFQATT and CDR2 SNEGSKA (reference sequence). The CDR3 reads CTASRLWGDGYTF. CDR3 sequence (DNA): TGCACTGCTAGCCGGCTCTGGGGGGATGGCTACACCTTC.

The chain uses TRBV2 and TRBJ2-2; D may be TRBD1 (5 bases). V lost 7 bases and J 5 bases, leaving 11 bases between the germline ends. The CDR3 is 13 amino acids. CDR1 is SNHLY and CDR2 is FYNNEI in the germline V gene. DNA for the CDR3: TGTGCCAGCAAGAGTAGGGGAACCGGGGAGCTGTTTTTT. Residues: CASKSRGTGELFF.

This clonotype has ten or more counts. The V and J genes are TRBV7-3 and TRBJ2-1, with 9 nucleotides matching TRBD2. The CDR3 is 15 residues long. Germline CDR1 and CDR2: SGHTA and FQGTGA. The ends lost 2 bases at V and 9 bases at J; junction bases unmatched: 8. The CDR3, as DNA: TGTGCCAGCAGCTTATGGGCTAGCGGGAACTCTGAGCAGTTCTTC. Residues: CASSLWASGNSEQFF.

This clonotype came up many times. V and J are TRBV5-5 and TRBJ2-2, with no clear D. The germline V gene has CDR1 SGHKS and CDR2 YYEKEE (reference sequence). Trimming removed 1 base at V and 6 bases at J, with 16 bases between. This CDR3 spans 16 amino acids. The DNA for the CDR3 is TGTGCCAGCAGCTTGTCATCACAACGGCCAGCCGGGGAGCTGTTTTTT. This codes for CASSLSSQRPAGELFF. The full variable domain, rest sourced from reference TRBV5-5 and TRBJ2-2, is DAGVTQSPTHLIKTRGQQVTLRCSPISGHKSVSWYQQVLGQGPQFIFQYYEKEERGRGNFPDRFSARQFPNYSSELNVNALLLGDSALYLCASSLSSQRPAGELFFGEGSRLTVL.

This clonotype was detected ten times or more. The genes are TRBV3-1 and TRBJ2-6; D is unclear. The V end lost 4 bases, the J end lost 0 bases, and 7 bases lay between the germline ends. Germline V CDR1 and CDR2: LGHDT, YNNKEL (reference sequence). The CDR3 is 15 amino acids. The CDR3 DNA follows: TGTGCCAGCAGCCCTGTACACTCTGGGGCCAACGTCCTGACTTTC. This translates into CASSPVHSGANVLTF.

The sample holds many counts of this clonotype. V and J are TRBV12-3 or TRBV12-4 and TRBJ1-5, with TRBD1 matching over 8 bases. This CDR3 region has 14 residues. J was trimmed by 2 bases and V by 8 bases; bases with no gene match: 5. The CDR3 here is CASRTGMRNQPQHF. DNA of the CDR3: TGTGCCAGCCGGACAGGGATGCGCAATCAGCCCCAGCATTTT.

This clonotype was detected many times. This sequence joins TRBV15 and TRBJ2-7; D may correspond to TRBD1 or TRBD2 (6 bases each). The CDR3 length is 18 residues. With 3 bases removed from V and 3 bases from J, the gap between germline ends came to 24 bases. Germline CDR1 is LNHNV and CDR2 is YYDKDF (reference sequence). CDR3 DNA sequence: TGTGCCACCAGCAGCTACTCAAGGGGAGGACAGAAACTCTACGAGCAGTACTTC. Its translation: CATSSYSRGGQKLYEQYF.

This clonotype has just a few counts. The chain joins TRBV9 to TRBJ2-3, with TRBD2 identical over 8 bases. The CDR3 runs 15 residues. After removal of 2 bases from V and 3 bases from J, the junction contained 5 bases not matched to a gene. Germline CDR1 is SGDLS and CDR2 is YYNGEE. The CDR3 sequence: CASSVGTSGTDTQYF. DNA for the CDR3: TGTGCCAGCAGCGTTGGGACTAGTGGAACAGATACGCAGTATTTT. The variable domain in full, completed from reference TRBV9 and TRBJ2-3, reads DSGVTQTPKHLITATGQRVTLRCSPRSGDLSVYWYQQSLDQGLQFLIQYYNGEERAKGNILERFSAQQFPDLHSELNLSSLELGDSALYFCASSVGTSGTDTQYFGPGTRLTVL.

This clonotype has ten or more counts. This sequence joins TRBV4-3 and TRBJ2-7; D is perhaps TRBD2 (6 bases). CDR1 and CDR2 from the germline V gene are LGHNA and YSLEER. CDR3 length: 13 amino acids. With 0 bases removed from V and 4 bases from J, the gap between germline ends came to 7 bases. The CDR3 sequence: CASSQDGGYEQYF. The CDR3 bases are TGCGCCAGCAGCCAAGACGGGGGTTACGAGCAGTACTTC.

As for this clonotype: A single base separates this from a much larger clone, so it may be a read error. V gene TRBV20-1 combines with J gene TRBJ1-1; TRBD1 might be the D (5 bases). The CDR3 loop spans 12 amino acids. V was clipped by 5 bases and J by 7 bases, with 14 bases between them. Germline assignment: CDR1 DFQATT and CDR2 SNEGSKA (reference sequence). The CDR3 DNA sequence: TGCAGTGCTGGAGTGACAGACCTTGAAGCTTTCTTT. Encoded protein: CSAGVTDLEAFF.

This clonotype appeared many times. The CDR3 loop reads CASSQDFQGWYTEAFF. The DNA of the CDR3 is TGCGCCAGCAGCCAAGATTTCCAGGGTTGGTACACTGAAGCTTTCTTT. This chain links TRBV4-1 with TRBJ1-1; maybe TRBD1 (5 bases). V gave up 0 bases and J gave up 3 bases, with 14 bases separating them. CDR3 length: 16 residues. CDR1 and CDR2 (germline): MGHRA, YSYEKL.

This clonotype was picked up many times. This chain joins TRBV5-4 and TRBJ2-1; weak D call: TRBD2 (6 bases). The CDR3 runs to 18 residues. CDR1 and CDR2 (germline): SGHNT, YYREEE (reference sequence). V was shortened by 4 bases and J by 0 bases, with 20 bases between the two germline ends. The CDR3 region has the DNA TGTGCCAGCAGCCTGGGTGGGTTAGCGGCGCTCTCCTACAATGAGCAGTTCTTC. Protein product: CASSLGGLAALSYNEQFF.

In this sample, this clonotype turned up many times. V and J are TRBV5-1 and TRBJ2-7, with 8 positions matching TRBD2. V lost 8 bases and J lost 3; bases outside the gene matches: 7. Germline CDR1 and CDR2: SGHRS and YFSETQ. The CDR3 runs to 13 residues. CDR3 sequence reads: CARLSGGSYEQYF. The CDR3 DNA reads as TGCGCCAGGTTAAGCGGGGGAAGCTACGAGCAGTACTTC. The full variable domain, with the rest looked up from reference TRBV5-1 and TRBJ2-7, is KAGVTQTPRYLIKTRGQQVTLSCSPISGHRSVSWYQQTPGQGLQFLFEYFSETQRNKGNFPGRFSGRQFSNSRSEMNVSTLELGDSALYLCARLSGGSYEQYFGPGTRLTVT.